Shown below are 22 T cell receptor beta chains from a single sample sequenced in a study of cytomegalovirus exposure and HLA in healthy donors (dated by TCRdb to between 2016 and 2019). Libraries came from the immunoSEQ multiplex PCR assay. The multiplex PCR relied on a mix of 60 forward primers for TCR Vbeta segments and 13 reverse primers for TCR Jbeta segments. TCRdb obtained this table from immuneACCESS and retained in-frame rearrangements with V and J assigned. These tables miss some clones; where compared with another copy, unresolved V genes account for less than half of the shortfall, and the remainder is unexplained. The sample yields fewer than 200,000 clones; about 65% were counted once. Of the sample, approximately 1.6% falls within the top ten clones. Source material: PBMCs. These receptors originate from a girl aged 10 to 17 in good health and CMV-seronegative.

This clone was counted between two and nine times. The chain uses TRBV27 and TRBJ1-2, with a weak D call TRBD1 (6 bases). The CDR3 is 17 amino acids. CDR1 is MNHEY, CDR2 SMNVEV, per germline (reference sequence). Trimming removed 6 bases from V and 2 bases from J, with 22 bases in between. The CDR3 sequence is CASSGGGSGVVNYGYTF. The CDR3 DNA reads as TGTGCCAGCAGCGGGGGGGGCTCAGGTGTAGTCAACTATGGCTACACCTTC.

The chain has TRBV6-1 and TRBJ1-1; a weak D match, TRBD1 (5 bases). CDR1 and CDR2 from the germline V gene are MNHNS and SASEGT. The CDR3 is made up of 15 amino acids. Trimming took off 3 bases at V and 3 bases at J, with 14 bases between the two ends. Written as DNA, the CDR3 is TGTGCCAGCAGTGACCAACCGGGACTGCACACTGAAGCTTTCTTT. This codes for CASSDQPGLHTEAFF.

The chain has TRBV19 and TRBJ1-6; D unresolved. With 3 bases removed from V and 7 bases from J, the gap between germline ends came to 16 bases. The CDR3 loop spans 16 amino acids. Germline-derived CDR1 and CDR2 are LNHDA and SQIVND (reference sequence). The CDR3 loop reads CASSISIDTRNSPLHF. CDR3 nucleotides: TGTGCCAGTAGTATCTCGATCGACACGAGAAATTCACCCCTCCACTTT.

The V gene is TRBV25-1, the J gene TRBJ1-2, with TRBD1 matching 9 bases. Germline-derived CDR1 and CDR2 are MGHDK and SYGVNS. Losses at the gene ends were 0 bases for V and 13 bases for J; bases not matched to a gene: 12. The CDR3 spans 15 residues. CDR3: CASSEYRPGQGTITF. CDR3 DNA: TGTGCCAGCAGTGAATATAGACCGGGACAGGGAACTATCACCTTC.

The chain has TRBV30 and TRBJ1-1; D uncertain. The length of the CDR3 is 13 residues. The V and J ends lost 5 bases and 3 bases respectively, with 13 bases between them. Germline CDR1 and CDR2: GTSNPN and SVGIG (reference sequence). The CDR3, as DNA: TGTGCCTGGGGGAGGGTGGGGTACACTGAAGCTTTCTTT. This codes for CAWGRVGYTEAFF.

V gene TRBV7-2 combines with J gene TRBJ2-4; maybe TRBD2 (6 bases). Germline CDR1 and CDR2: SGHTA and FQGNSA. The CDR3 totals 15 residues. The V and J ends lost 5 bases and 2 bases respectively, with 13 bases between them. CDR3 region: CASSGGLETKNIQYF. The CDR3 region has the DNA TGTGCCAGCAGCGGAGGGCTAGAAACCAAAAACATTCAGTACTTC. The whole variable domain, filled in from reference TRBV7-2 and TRBJ2-4, reads GAGVSQSPSNKVTEKGKDVELRCDPISGHTALYWYRQSLGQGLEFLIYFQGNSAPDKSGLPSDRFSAERTGGSVSTLTIQRTQQEDSAVYLCASSGGLETKNIQYFGAGTRLSVL.

This clone is a singleton in its sample. This chain connects TRBV5-4 to TRBJ2-1; 7 positions agree with TRBD2. Germline V CDR1 and CDR2: SGHNT, YYREEE (reference sequence). The CDR3 has 14 amino acids. V shed 7 bases and J 5 bases; nucleotides not matched to a gene: 9. CDR3: CASSGLGLNNEQFF. Here the CDR3 DNA reads TGTGCCAGCTCCGGACTAGGTTTGAACAATGAGCAGTTCTTC.

This clone turned up a few times. The rearrangement joins TRBV7-9 to TRBJ2-7, with D possibly matching TRBD1 (6 bases). The CDR3 consists of 17 residues. Trimming left V 5 bases short and J 6 bases short, with 26 bases between. Germline values: CDR1 SEHNR, CDR2 FQNEAQ (reference sequence). Here the CDR3 DNA reads TGTGCCAGCAGCACATTCGCCCGGGACATAAGAGCGTCCGAGCAGTACTTC. Translated: CASSTFARDIRASEQYF.

V is TRBV4-1 and J is TRBJ1-1; D call uncertain. CDR1 and CDR2 (germline): MGHRA, YSYEKL. The CDR3 totals 15 residues. V was clipped by 1 base and J by 9 bases, with 18 bases between them. In DNA form, the CDR3 reads TGCGCCAGCAGCCAAGTCAGGCTTCTGACCTCCCAAGCTTTCTTT. Its translation: CASSQVRLLTSQAFF.

This chain connects TRBV5-4 to TRBJ2-5; 7 bases are a match to TRBD2. The V gene's germline CDR1 is SGHNT and CDR2 YYREEE (reference sequence). The CDR3 is made up of 15 amino acids. The trim removed 2 bases at V and 4 bases at J, leaving 8 bases unmatched. In nucleotides, the CDR3 is TGTGCCAGCAGCTTTAGGGCGGGGGTTACAGAGACCCAGTACTTC. This codes for CASSFRAGVTETQYF.

The chain has TRBV14 and TRBJ1-5; D is undetermined. The CDR3 has 15 amino acids. V was pared by 0 bases and J by 6 bases, with 12 bases between. The germline V gene encodes CDR1 SGHDN and CDR2 FVKESK. DNA for the CDR3: TGTGCCAGCAGCCAAGATGCCCAGGTCTGTCAGCCCCAGCATTTT. Its translation is CASSQDAQVCQPQHF.

V is TRBV6-5 and J is TRBJ2-7, with 10 positions matching TRBD1. This CDR3 has 16 amino acids. The V gene's germline CDR1 is MNHEY and CDR2 SVGAGI. The trim removed 4 bases at V and 3 bases at J, leaving 9 bases unmatched. CDR3 nucleotide sequence: TGTGCCAGCAGTTCCGGGACAGGGGTCGCGTACTACGAGCAGTACTTC. Protein product: CASSSGTGVAYYEQYF.

V is TRBV6-6 and J is TRBJ2-7, with TRBD1 matching 8 bases. The CDR3 is made up of 16 amino acids. V gave up 0 bases and J gave up 2 bases; unmatched junction bases: 6. Per the germline V gene, CDR1 is MNHNY and CDR2 is SVGAGI (reference sequence). The CDR3 reads CASSYSLDRVTYEQYF. CDR3 nucleotides: TGTGCCAGCAGTTACTCCTTGGACAGGGTAACCTACGAGCAGTACTTC.

V gene TRBV5-1 combines with J gene TRBJ2-1, with TRBD2 identical over 9 bases. Germline CDR1 SGHRS, CDR2 YFSETQ. The CDR3 runs 15 residues. Germline trimming cut 4 bases from V and 4 bases from J; bases unmatched to any gene: 6. CDR3 residues: CASSASSGKYNEQFF. CDR3 DNA: TGCGCCAGCAGCGCTTCTAGCGGGAAATACAATGAGCAGTTCTTC.

The DNA for the CDR3 is TGTGCCAGCACCCCTGGAGCGGGGGCCCTCTACAATGAGCAGTTCTTC. This encodes CASTPGAGALYNEQFF. This chain links TRBV27 with TRBJ2-1, with 8 positions matching TRBD2. The CDR3 covers 16 residues. Per the germline V gene, CDR1 is MNHEY and CDR2 is SMNVEV (reference sequence). V lost 7 bases, J lost 3 bases, and 11 bases stayed unmatched.

The V call is TRBV29-1, the J call TRBJ1-1; unclear D gene. Deletions cut 3 bases from V and 2 bases from J, with 7 bases between. Germline V gives CDR1 SQVTM, CDR2 ANQGSEA. The length of the CDR3 is 12 residues. The CDR3 spells CSVEPRNTEAFF. In DNA, the CDR3 is TGCAGCGTTGAGCCGAGAAACACTGAAGCTTTCTTT. Looking up the rest from reference TRBV29-1 and TRBJ1-1 gives the full variable domain: SAVISQKPSRDICQRGTSLTIQCQVDSQVTMMFWYRQQPGQSLTLIATANQGSEATYESGFVIDKFPISRPNLTFSTLTVSNMSPEDSSIYLCSVEPRNTEAFFGQGTRLTVV.

The chain employs TRBV5-1 and TRBJ2-7; TRBD1 agrees at 11 bases. V dropped 2 bases and J dropped 4; count of bases not matched to a gene: 5. Germline V gives CDR1 SGHRS, CDR2 YFSETQ. The CDR3 length is 15 residues. The CDR3 here is CASSFTGTGGYEQYF. CDR3 in DNA: TGCGCCAGCAGCTTCACCGGGACAGGGGGATACGAGCAGTACTTC.

This sequence joins TRBV7-3 and TRBJ2-2; a weak D match, TRBD2 (5 bases). The V gene's germline CDR1 is SGHTA and CDR2 FQGTGA. V lost 0 bases and J lost 0, with 8 bases in between. CDR3 size: 16 residues. For the CDR3, the DNA is TGTGCCAGCAGCTTAACCCCAGCGGCGAACACCGGGGAGCTGTTTTTT. It yields the protein CASSLTPAANTGELFF.

The CDR3 is CASSLLGTGSNQPQHF. CDR3 in DNA: TGTGCCAGCAGTTTGCTCGGGACAGGTTCCAATCAGCCCCAGCATTTT. The chain links TRBV6-6 to TRBJ1-5; TRBD1 agrees at 8 bases. The CDR3 has 16 amino acids. The germline V gene encodes CDR1 MNHNY and CDR2 SVGAGI (reference sequence). J lost 3 bases, V lost 4 bases, and 8 bases had no gene match.

In DNA form, the CDR3 reads TGTGCCAGCAGTCGCACGACAGGGGCCCCCCAAGAGACCCAGTACTTC. Protein product: CASSRTTGAPQETQYF. V is TRBV11-2 and J is TRBJ2-5; TRBD1 agrees at 8 bases. This CDR3 region has 16 residues. J gave up 1 base and V 6 bases, and 10 bases lay outside the gene matches. The V gene's germline CDR1 is SGHAT and CDR2 FQNNGV.

The chain uses TRBV7-9 and TRBJ1-1; maybe TRBD1 (5 bases). V lost 2 bases and J lost 6, with 10 bases in between. The germline V gene has CDR1 SEHNR and CDR2 FQNEAQ (reference sequence). The CDR3 is 13 residues long. In DNA form, the CDR3 reads TGTGCCAGCAGCTTATCCCAGACAGCTGAAGCTTTCTTT. Its protein product is CASSLSQTAEAFF.

The chain carries TRBV7-9 and TRBJ1-1; possible D gene TRBD1, 6 bases. Trimming removed 6 bases at V and 1 base at J, with 12 bases between. CDR3 length: 14 residues. Germline-derived CDR1 and CDR2 are SEHNR and FQNEAQ (reference sequence). In DNA, the CDR3 is TGTGCCAGCAGGACAGGAGAAAAGAACACTGAAGCTTTCTTT. Protein: CASRTGEKNTEAFF.